This is a list of T cell receptor beta chains from one sample in a study of blood T cells in healthy people across ages. TCRdb re-called the 5' RACE reads with MiXCR, one entry per CDR3 protein. This repertoire shows fewer than 1,200,000 distinct CDR3 sequences, approximately 25% found once; its top ten account for around 0.75%. These data were likewise used in another study, on T cells of mothers and their children.

Sequencing used blood. These receptors originate from a girl aged 2 to 10 in good health. The CDR3 runs from the conserved cysteine through the conserved F or W. The order of the fields is J gene, clone size, V gene, D gene, CDR3 DNA, CDR3 protein. The D gene is left open where the match is weak. Where a row states a size, it is once, few, many or the class of an expanded clone; other rows omit it.

TRBJ2-3 | . | TRBV7-2 | . | TGTGCCAGCAGCTTAATCGGATCTAGCACAGATACGCAGTATTTT | CASSLIGSSTDTQYF
TRBJ1-5 | few | TRBV7-2 | . | TGTGCCAGCAGCTCCTGGATCGGTCAGCCCCAGCATTTT | CASSSWIGQPQHF
TRBJ1-2 | . | TRBV15 | . | TGTGCCACCAGCAGAGATACGGGCAGGGGTAGCTACACCTTC | CATSRDTGRGSYTF
TRBJ2-1 | . | TRBV9 | TRBD2 | TGTGCCAGCAGCGTAGTCGGCGGGAGCTATGAGCAGTTCTTC | CASSVVGGSYEQFF
TRBJ2-1 | . | TRBV5-6 | TRBD2 | TGTGCCAGCAGCTTGTATAGAGGACTAGTCAATGAGCAGTTCTTC | CASSLYRGLVNEQFF
TRBJ2-5 | few | TRBV7-8 | . | TGTGCCAGCAGCTTAGTACGGGGCTGGGAGACCCAGTACTTC | CASSLVRGWETQYF
TRBJ2-7 | . | TRBV7-8 | . | TGTGCCAGCAGCTTAGGAGGTGGGGGACTGATATACGAGCAGTACTTC | CASSLGGGGLIYEQYF
TRBJ1-4 | few | TRBV28 | . | TGTGCCAGCAGTTTAAAGGGGGAAGTGGAAAAACTGTTTTTT | CASSLKGEVEKLFF
TRBJ2-5 | . | TRBV28 | . | TGTGCCAGCACCCTGGGGGGGCTGGAGACCCAGTACTTC | CASTLGGLETQYF
TRBJ2-1 | few | TRBV20-1 | TRBD2 | TGCAGTGCTAGATGGGTTGCTAGCGGTTACAATGAGCAGTTCTTC | CSARWVASGYNEQFF
TRBJ1-6 | . | TRBV6-5 | . | TGTGCCAGCAGTTACGTCCGCTCCTATAATTCACCCCTCCACTTT | CASSYVRSYNSPLHF
TRBJ2-7 | few | TRBV10-3 | TRBD2 | TGTGCCATCAGTGGTGGAGGGACTAGCGGGAGAGGCGAGCAGTACTTC | CAISGGGTSGRGEQYF
TRBJ2-2 | few | TRBV12-3/TRBV12-4 | . | TGTGCCAGCAGCACGGACGGGGAGCTGTTTTTT | CASSTDGELFF
TRBJ1-2 | . | TRBV7-9 | . | TGTGCCAGCACCCCAGACATAGTGCCTGGCTACACCTTC | CASTPDIVPGYTF
TRBJ2-7 | . | TRBV20-1 | TRBD1 | TGCAGTGCTAGGCCGTCGGGACAGTACGAGCAGTACTTC | CSARPSGQYEQYF
TRBJ2-1 | . | TRBV5-1 | TRBD2 | TGCGCCATTTCTCTGGGCGGGAGGGCGAATGAGCAGTTCTTC | CAISLGGRANEQFF
TRBJ2-7 | few | TRBV6-1 | . | TGTGCCAGCCTCGTGACAGAGGGGCCCTACGAGCAGTACTTC | CASLVTEGPYEQYF
TRBJ1-4 | many | TRBV15 | TRBD1 | TGTGCCACCAGCAGAGCCCGGACAGGGTTTAATGAAAAACTGTTTTTT | CATSRARTGFNEKLFF
TRBJ2-6 | . | TRBV9 | . | TGTGCCAGCAGCGGATTTTTGGCCAACGTCCTGACTTTC | CASSGFLANVLTF
TRBJ1-1 | . | TRBV29-1 | . | TGCAGCGGGGAAGTGGCCGGCACTGAAGCTTTCTTT | CSGEVAGTEAFF
TRBJ2-1 | few | TRBV29-1 | . | TGCAGCGTTGAAGGGATGGGCAGGGGGCAGTTCTTC | CSVEGMGRGQFF
TRBJ1-4 | few | TRBV6-5 | . | TGTGCCAGCAGTTACTCCACAGGGCAACTGTTTTTT | CASSYSTGQLFF
TRBJ1-2 | few | TRBV6-6 | TRBD1 | TGTGCCAGCATCGAAGGGGGACAGGGCAGCTATGGCTACACCTTC | CASIEGGQGSYGYTF
TRBJ1-1 | . | TRBV6-6 | TRBD1 | TGTGCCAGCGGACAGGTCACTGAAGCTTTCTTT | CASGQVTEAFF
TRBJ2-5 | few | TRBV9 | . | TGTGTCAGCAGCGTAGATGGGTCGGAGACCCAGTACTTC | CVSSVDGSETQYF
TRBJ2-5 | . | TRBV29-1 | TRBD1 | TGCAGCGAACCACAGGGGGCTGGAGAGACCCAGTACTTC | CSEPQGAGETQYF
TRBJ1-1 | . | TRBV3-1 | . | TGTGCCAGCAAGGGGGAAACTGAAGCTTTCTTT | CASKGETEAFF
TRBJ2-7 | many | TRBV6-1 | . | TGTGCCAGCAGTGAAGGAACAGGAGTTCTCTACGAGCAGTACTTC | CASSEGTGVLYEQYF
TRBJ2-2 | . | TRBV11-1 | TRBD1 | TGTGCCAGCAGCTTATACAGGGGGAATGCCGGGGAGCTGTTTTTT | CASSLYRGNAGELFF
TRBJ1-2 | few | TRBV4-3 | . | TGCGCCAGCAGCCAAGCCCTACGGAACTATGGCTACACCTTC | CASSQALRNYGYTF
TRBJ2-2 | few | TRBV4-1 | . | TGCGCCAGCAGCCCAACGGGAGAATGGACCGGGGAGCTGTTTTTT | CASSPTGEWTGELFF
TRBJ2-7 | . | TRBV7-7 | . | TGTGCTAGCAGCGTCGCGGAGGGGTCTACCTACGAGCAGTACTTC | CASSVAEGSTYEQYF
TRBJ2-2 | few | TRBV4-3 | . | TGCGCCAGCAGCCAAGATCGAGGCCCGAACACCGGGGAGCTGTTTTTT | CASSQDRGPNTGELFF
TRBJ2-7 | . | TRBV9 | . | TGTGCCAGCAGCGTGGGGCAACATGGACTATTATACGAGCAGTACTTC | CASSVGQHGLLYEQYF
TRBJ2-3 | . | TRBV20-1 | TRBD2 | TGCAGTGCTTCCATAGCGGGGGCCACAGATACGCAGTATTTT | CSASIAGATDTQYF
TRBJ2-5 | few | TRBV12-3/TRBV12-4 | TRBD1 | TGTGCCAGCAGTCCCAGGACAGGGGAGCCCCAAGAAGAGACCCAGTACTTC | CASSPRTGEPQEETQYF
TRBJ2-5 | . | TRBV5-1 | TRBD2 | TGCGCCAGTTTCGTGACTAGCGGGAGCTCGGAGACCCAGTACTTC | CASFVTSGSSETQYF
TRBJ2-5 | few | TRBV11-3 | . | TGTGCCAGCAGCTTCATTGGCAGCACGGAGACCCAGTACTTC | CASSFIGSTETQYF
TRBJ2-7 | . | TRBV15 | . | TGTGCCACCAGCAGCGGGGCAGGGCCCTACGAGCAGTACTTC | CATSSGAGPYEQYF
TRBJ1-4 | . | TRBV28 | . | TGTGCCAGCAGTTTATTAGGGGAAAGCGAAAAACTGTTTTTT | CASSLLGESEKLFF